The next 18 T cell receptor beta chains were all read from a single sample in a study of Ad26.COV2.S vaccination and SARS-CoV-2 variants. Repertoires were generated with immunoSEQ multiplex PCR, while TCRdb's copy carries only in-frame clones and drops some. The sample consists of about 350,000 clones, roughly 94% of them appearing once. Here the sequenced sample was peripheral blood, taken after recovery from COVID-19. The origin of the receptors is a human donor who had recovered from COVID-19.

The chain recombines TRBV4-1 with TRBJ2-3; 7 nucleotides agree with TRBD1. The CDR3 sequence is 17 residues long. Trimming cost V 0 bases and J 5 bases; bases outside gene matches: 11. Germline V gene sequence: CDR1 MGHRA, CDR2 YSYEKL. The CDR3 spells CASSQDPKRGQGDTQYF. Written as DNA, the CDR3 is TGCGCCAGCAGCCAAGATCCTAAGAGGGGGCAGGGAGATACGCAGTATTTT.

This clone was seen just once. This chain connects TRBV15 to TRBJ2-1, with D possibly matching TRBD1 (7 bases). The CDR3 totals 14 residues. Germline values: CDR1 LNHNV, CDR2 YYDKDF (reference sequence). V was shortened by 3 bases and J by 7 bases, with 13 bases between the two germline ends. The CDR3 DNA follows: TGTGCCACCAGCAGGATACAGGGGAGGAATGAGCAGTTCTTC. Its protein is CATSRIQGRNEQFF.

The V call is TRBV3-1 (or the pseudogene TRBV3-2), the J call TRBJ2-7; possibly TRBD1 for D (6 bases). Trimming pared 1 base from V and 2 bases from J, leaving 12 bases between. This CDR3 is built from 15 residues. CDR1 and CDR2 (germline): LGHDT, YNNKEL (reference sequence). As DNA, the CDR3 is TGTGCCAGCAGCCAAGGGATGGCAGGGGCCTACGAGCAGTACTTC. This sequence encodes CASSQGMAGAYEQYF.

The V and J genes are TRBV12-3 or TRBV12-4 and TRBJ1-2; 7 bases fit TRBD1. Losses at the gene ends were 6 bases for V and 4 bases for J; bases not matched to a gene: 5. The CDR3 has 13 residues. CDR3 bases: TGTGCCAGCAGCTGGGACAGACCCTATGGCTACACCTTC. Its translation: CASSWDRPYGYTF.

This chain links TRBV10-3 with TRBJ2-1; D call uncertain. V lost 1 base and J 6 bases, leaving 10 bases between the germline ends. From germline, CDR1 is ENHRY and CDR2 SYGVKD. The CDR3 contains 14 residues. CDR3 nucleotide sequence: TGTGCCATCAGTGAGTGGTCTTCGGGCAATGAGCAGTTCTTC. The encoded protein is CAISEWSSGNEQFF.

The chain carries TRBV10-3 and TRBJ2-4, with a possible D match to TRBD2 (7 bases). Germline CDR1 ENHRY, CDR2 SYGVKD. CDR3 length: 13 amino acids. The V gene lost 7 bases and the J gene lost 7 bases, with 14 bases spanning the gap. CDR3 nucleotides: TGTGCCATCAACTCCGAGGGGGGGAACATTCAGTACTTC. Its translation is CAINSEGGNIQYF.

V and J are TRBV19 and TRBJ1-1, with TRBD1 as a possible D gene (6 bases). Germline V lookup: CDR1 LNHDA, CDR2 SQIVND (reference sequence). The V and J ends lost 5 bases and 1 base respectively, with 14 bases between them. CDR3 length equals 15 residues. For the CDR3, the DNA is TGTGCCAGTAGTCTGAGGACAGCGCCGAACACTGAAGCTTTCTTT. Amino acids: CASSLRTAPNTEAFF.

This clone was seen a single time. J is TRBJ1-5 and V is TRBV10-3; TRBD1 agrees at 12 bases. V was clipped by 2 bases and J by 7 bases; unmatched bases: 12. CDR1 and CDR2 (germline): ENHRY, SYGVKD. The CDR3 has 18 residues. The CDR3 DNA reads as TGTGCCATCAGTGAGAATTGGGGACAGGGGGCAAGCGGACAGCCCCAGCATTTT. Translating it yields CAISENWGQGASGQPQHF.

The chain employs TRBV6-6 and TRBJ1-1; tentative D call: TRBD1 (6 bases). The V and J ends lost 4 bases and 1 base respectively, with 10 bases between them. CDR3 size: 14 residues. CDR1 MNHNY and CDR2 SVGAGI come from the germline V gene (reference sequence). CDR3 sequence reads: CASSFRGPNTEAFF. The CDR3 DNA reads TGTGCCAGCAGTTTTCGGGGGCCGAACACTGAAGCTTTCTTT.

The V gene is TRBV12-3 or TRBV12-4, the J gene TRBJ2-1; D unclear. V dropped 7 bases and J dropped 0 bases, with 7 bases sitting between them. This CDR3 has 13 residues. CDR3 coding DNA: TGTGCCAGCACCTGGGACTCCTACAATGAGCAGTTCTTC. Protein product: CASTWDSYNEQFF.

The rearrangement links TRBV11-2 to TRBJ1-2; 9 bases line up with TRBD1. Germline CDR1 and CDR2: SGHAT and FQNNGV. Germline trimming cut 5 bases from V and 2 bases from J; bases unmatched to any gene: 3. This CDR3 comprises 14 residues. CDR3 amino acids: CASSVDRGNYGYTF. DNA for the CDR3: TGTGCCAGCAGCGTCGACAGGGGGAACTATGGCTACACCTTC.

Concerning this clone itself: One junction end does not reproduce the germline sequence, and a read error may be involved. V and J are TRBV10-3 and TRBJ1-3; D unclear. Germline V gene data show CDR1 as ENHRY and CDR2 as SYGVKD. The length of the CDR3 is 15 residues. The CDR3 DNA sequence: TGTGCCATCAATGAGGGTATCCTCTCTGGAAACACCATATATTTT. It encodes CAINEGILSGNTIYF.

With regard to this clone: The junction departs from the called germline gene at one end, perhaps through a read error. This rearrangement joins TRBV4-1 to TRBJ2-7; possible D gene TRBD2, 6 bases. Germline values: CDR1 MGHRA, CDR2 YSYEKL. The CDR3 runs 13 residues. Here the CDR3 reads CASSQGAGTDTTF. For the CDR3, the DNA is TGCGCCAGCAGCCAAGGGGCCGGGACTGATACCACTTTC.

The chain uses TRBV9 and TRBJ2-5; 9 bases match TRBD2. J lost 5 bases, V lost 2 bases, and 10 bases had no gene match. The CDR3 covers 16 residues. Germline loops: CDR1 SGDLS, CDR2 YYNGEE. CDR3 nucleotide sequence: TGTGCCAGCAGCGTTTCAGGCGGCGGGGGGGCTGAGACCCAGTACTTC. Protein product: CASSVSGGGGAETQYF. Complete variable domain (other parts from reference TRBV9 and TRBJ2-5): DSGVTQTPKHLITATGQRVTLRCSPRSGDLSVYWYQQSLDQGLQFLIQYYNGEERAKGNILERFSAQQFPDLHSELNLSSLELGDSALYFCASSVSGGGGAETQYFGPGTRLLVL.

This clone was picked up one time. The chain uses TRBV5-4 and TRBJ2-3; D remains unclear. V was cut by 4 bases and J by 5 bases, with 11 bases left in between. This CDR3 is built from 13 residues. The germline V gene has CDR1 SGHNT and CDR2 YYREEE (reference sequence). CDR3 nucleotide sequence: TGTGCCAGCAGCCAATCACAAGTAGATACGCAGTATTTT. This encodes CASSQSQVDTQYF.

This clone was recorded once. The genes are TRBV12-3 or TRBV12-4 and TRBJ2-7, with D possibly TRBD1 on 6 matching bases. The V end lost 6 bases, the J end lost 7 bases, and 16 bases lay between the germline ends. The CDR3 consists of 13 residues. The CDR3 protein is CASRGQSYVEQYF. The CDR3 region has the DNA TGTGCCAGCAGAGGACAGTCTTACGTGGAGCAGTACTTC.

This clone was observed a single time. The chain combines TRBV5-6 with TRBJ1-2, with 7 bases identical to TRBD1. Germline V lookup: CDR1 SGHDT, CDR2 YYEEEE. The CDR3 is made up of 14 amino acids. V gave up 1 base and J gave up 3 bases; unmatched junction bases: 3. CDR3 sequence (DNA): TGTGCCAGCAGCTTGTACAGGGGAGACTATGGCTACACCTTC. As protein: CASSLYRGDYGYTF.

The sample holds one count of this clone. J is TRBJ2-5 and V is TRBV11-1, with D perhaps TRBD1 or TRBD2 (6 bases each). Germline V gene data show CDR1 as SGHAT and CDR2 as FQDESV (reference sequence). The CDR3 consists of 12 residues. V was pared by 5 bases and J by 6 bases, with 10 bases between. The CDR3 here is CASSRGAKTQYF. CDR3 DNA: TGTGCCAGCAGCAGGGGGGCAAAGACCCAGTACTTC. The whole variable domain, remainder taken from reference TRBV11-1 and TRBJ2-5, is EAEVAQSPRYKITEKSQAVAFWCDPISGHATLYWYRQILGQGPELLVQFQDESVVDDSQLPKDRFSAERLKGVDSTLKIQPAELGDSAMYLCASSRGAKTQYFGPGTRLLVL.